One T cell receptor beta chain is described in this entry. Its specificity is not known. This sample was taken from a study of lymphopenia after photon versus proton radiotherapy. General study points: Better survival with proton therapy was suggested as possible, not demonstrated. In patients who died, overall survival fell as post-nadir TCR diversity dropped more. After the lymphocyte nadir, photon-treated repertoires showed oligoclonal expansion, especially of CD8+ Temra cells.

Method: immunoSEQ multiplex PCR; TCRdb's copy keeps in-frame clones and lacks some. The sample holds approximately 35,000 clones, around 90% seen once. J gave up 11 bases and V 1 base, and 5 bases lay outside the gene matches. Germline-derived CDR1 and CDR2 are LGHNA and YSLEER. The CDR3 sequence is 13 residues long. The sample in question was peripheral blood, obtained from a patient treated with photon-based radiotherapy. The origin of this receptor is a woman aged 50 to 60 with pancreatic cancer. The V and J genes are TRBV4-3 and TRBJ1-3; 7 nucleotides match TRBD1. This CDR3 reads CASSQAQGYAIYF. CDR3 in DNA: TGCGCCAGCAGCCAAGCACAGGGGTACGCCATATATTTT.